This record covers a single T cell receptor (beta chain). Its target is unknown. This specimen includes other DNA sequences encoding the same CDR3. Treatment meaning: over 15 received Ad26.COV2.S at low or high dose, single or two shots; several received placebo; per-sample allocation not given. Material that was analyzed had been drawn on day 63 after the first vaccine or placebo injection. An Ad26 vector expressing Wuhan-strain SARS-CoV-2 spike constituted the vaccine. Generated by immunoSEQ multiplex PCR, the TCRdb table keeps only in-frame clones and is missing some. In the table there are under 550,000 clones, 75% to 95% of which are singletons. This entry is derived from a study of Ad26.COV2.S vaccination and SARS-CoV-2 variants. Study outcomes and limitations: Spike-specific responses of CD8+ and CD4+ T cells were reported to display substantial breadth after vaccination.

The TCR sequence derives from a person between 18 and 65 years old who received the Ad26.COV2.S COVID-19 vaccine or a placebo. Material: peripheral blood, obtained in a trial of Ad26.COV2.S vaccine versus placebo.

CDR3 nucleotides: TGTGCCAGCAGTGAAGCGGGGTCCCAAGAGACCCAGTACTTC. This gives the protein CASSEAGSQETQYF. The rearrangement uses TRBV6-1 and TRBJ2-5, with D uncertain. This CDR3 region has 14 residues. V dropped 0 bases and J dropped 1 base, with 6 bases sitting between them. In germline, CDR1 is MNHNS, CDR2 SASEGT.